The 24 T cell receptor beta chains presented below share a single source sample, sequenced in a study of blood T cell repertoires in COVID-19. Using immunoSEQ multiplex PCR, the repertoire was profiled, and TCRdb retains in-frame clones only, with some absent. This table holds some 350,000 clones, more than 80% found once. The sequenced material came from PBMCs or T cells enriched from blood (not recorded which). The receptor source for this set is a man aged 18 to 29 who had recovered from COVID-19.

The chain carries TRBV10-3 and TRBJ2-5; 10 bases agree with TRBD1. Germline CDR1 is ENHRY and CDR2 is SYGVKD. The CDR3 totals 15 residues. V lost 6 bases, J lost 3 bases, and 7 bases stayed unmatched. CDR3 protein: CAISDRGQGEETQYF. DNA for the CDR3: TGTGCCATCAGCGATCGAGGACAGGGGGAAGAGACCCAGTACTTC.

V gene TRBV10-3 combines with J gene TRBJ2-7, with 9 bases aligning to TRBD1. In germline, CDR1 is ENHRY, CDR2 SYGVKD. After removal of 3 bases from V and 6 bases from J, the junction contained 6 bases not matched to a gene. The length of the CDR3 is 14 residues. Written as DNA, the CDR3 is TGTGCCATCAGTGAATCGGGACAGGGTGGCGAGCAGTACTTC. This translates into CAISESGQGGEQYF.

This chain uses TRBV19 with TRBJ2-3, with 7 bases identical to TRBD2. The CDR3 totals 16 residues. Trimming cost V 3 bases and J 0 bases; bases outside gene matches: 6. Germline loops: CDR1 LNHDA, CDR2 SQIVND (reference sequence). CDR3 region: CASSIMAAGSTDTQYF. The CDR3 nucleotides are TGTGCCAGTAGTATTATGGCAGCGGGGAGCACAGATACGCAGTATTTT.

The rearrangement uses TRBV5-1 and TRBJ1-2; 10 nucleotides agree with TRBD1. The CDR3 contains 14 residues. The V and J ends lost 8 bases and 8 bases, in that order; junction bases with no gene match: 12. The germline V gene encodes CDR1 SGHRS and CDR2 YFSETQ. Here the CDR3 DNA reads TGCGCCAGTTCGACAGGGGGCGAATTGAGGGGCTACACCTTC. Amino acid sequence: CASSTGGELRGYTF.

The chain links TRBV28 to TRBJ2-3, with 8 positions matching TRBD1. The trim removed 2 bases at V and 3 bases at J, leaving 10 bases unmatched. Germline assignment: CDR1 MDHEN and CDR2 SYDVKM. There are 17 residues in the CDR3. For the CDR3, the DNA is TGTGCCAGCAGTTTAGGCGCAGGGGGCTATGGTACAGATACGCAGTATTTT. It specifies CASSLGAGGYGTDTQYF.

The V call is TRBV7-2, the J call TRBJ2-1; no clear D. Per germline, CDR1 SGHTA and CDR2 FQGNSA. V dropped 1 base and J dropped 6 bases, with 10 bases sitting between them. The CDR3 covers 14 residues. CDR3 DNA sequence: TGTGCCAGCAGCTTAGTGAGTACTCTCAATGAGCAGTTCTTC. Protein product: CASSLVSTLNEQFF.

The V gene is TRBV9, the J gene TRBJ2-3; 9 bases line up with TRBD2. After removal of 0 bases from V and 0 bases from J, the junction contained 8 bases not matched to a gene. The CDR3 extends over 18 amino acids. Germline V gene data show CDR1 as SGDLS and CDR2 as YYNGEE. CDR3 DNA sequence: TGTGCCAGCAGCGTAGTAACGCGGGGGGGTCCTAGCACAGATACGCAGTATTTT. Residues: CASSVVTRGGPSTDTQYF.

This chain links TRBV7-8 with TRBJ2-1; 8 bases map to TRBD2. Germline V CDR1 and CDR2: SGHVS, FQNEAQ. This CDR3 has 15 amino acids. V was clipped by 0 bases and J by 4 bases; unmatched bases: 2. The CDR3 bases are TGTGCCAGCAGCTTAGCGGGACTAGGTTACAATGAGCAGTTCTTC. Protein sequence: CASSLAGLGYNEQFF.

J is TRBJ2-7 and V is TRBV2; 8 bases are a match to TRBD1. The CDR3 runs to 12 residues. Per the germline V gene, CDR1 is SNHLY and CDR2 is FYNNEI. V shed 8 bases and J 4 bases; nucleotides not matched to a gene: 4. The CDR3 region has the DNA TGTGCCAGCGGACAGGGTTTGTACGAGCAGTACTTC. Translation gives CASGQGLYEQYF.

The chain joins TRBV9 to TRBJ1-2, with D uncertain. The CDR3 length is 14 residues. The V gene lost 0 bases and the J gene lost 4 bases, with 10 bases spanning the gap. Germline V gene lookup returns CDR1 SGDLS and CDR2 YYNGEE. CDR3 coding DNA: TGTGCCAGCAGCGTAGACGAGGGTCCCTATGGCTACACCTTC. This gives the protein CASSVDEGPYGYTF.

The V gene is TRBV11-2, the J gene TRBJ2-5, with a tentative D call TRBD2 (6 bases). Looked up from germline, CDR1 is SGHAT and CDR2 is FQNNGV. V dropped 8 bases and J dropped 9 bases, with 28 bases sitting between them. The CDR3 loop spans 16 amino acids. Written as DNA, the CDR3 is TGTGCCAGCTCCAAACCCAGCGGGCCCAGAGGAGTGGCCCAGTACTTC. This encodes CASSKPSGPRGVAQYF.

CDR3 sequence: CASSFSIDSGNTIYF. As DNA, the CDR3 is TGTGCCAGCAGCTTCTCTATCGACTCTGGAAACACCATATATTTT. The chain employs TRBV7-9 and TRBJ1-3; D gene unclear. V lost 3 bases to trimming and J lost 0 bases, with 9 bases between them. CDR1 and CDR2 from the germline V gene are SEHNR and FQNEAQ (reference sequence). CDR3 length: 15 residues. Full variable domain (outside the CDR3, taken from reference TRBV7-9 and TRBJ1-3): DTGVSQNPRHKITKRGQNVTFRCDPISEHNRLYWYRQTLGQGPEFLTYFQNEAQLEKSRLLSDRFSAERPKGSFSTLEIQRTEQGDSAMYLCASSFSIDSGNTIYFGEGSWLTVV.

The chain couples TRBV4-2 to TRBJ1-6; 8 positions agree with TRBD1. The CDR3 has 17 residues. Per germline, CDR1 LGHNA and CDR2 YNFKEQ. The V and J ends lost 0 bases and 10 bases, in that order; junction bases with no gene match: 11. The CDR3 protein is CASSQELRDRGRSPLHF. In nucleotides, the CDR3 is TGTGCCAGCAGCCAAGAACTTCGTGACAGGGGACGATCACCCCTCCACTTT.

The chain is built from TRBV5-1 and TRBJ2-2; no firm D call. The length of the CDR3 is 13 residues. Trimming left V 0 bases short and J 7 bases short, with 7 bases between. Germline CDR1 reads SGHRS; CDR2 reads YFSETQ. As DNA, the CDR3 is TGCGCCAGCAGCTTGGTCGAGGACGGGGAGCTGTTTTTT. Translation gives CASSLVEDGELFF.

The chain recombines TRBV7-9 with TRBJ2-5; perhaps TRBD1 as D (6 bases). The CDR3 runs 15 residues. CDR1 is SEHNR and CDR2 is FQNEAQ in the germline V gene (reference sequence). The V end lost 4 bases, the J end lost 5 bases, and 17 bases lay between the germline ends. The CDR3 sequence: CASSWGAGVEETQYF. As DNA, the CDR3 is TGTGCCAGCAGCTGGGGCGCAGGGGTGGAGGAGACCCAGTACTTC. Full variable domain (missing parts from reference TRBV7-9 and TRBJ2-5): DTGVSQNPRHKITKRGQNVTFRCDPISEHNRLYWYRQTLGQGPEFLTYFQNEAQLEKSRLLSDRFSAERPKGSFSTLEIQRTEQGDSAMYLCASSWGAGVEETQYFGPGTRLLVL.

This sequence joins TRBV2 and TRBJ2-2; 7 bases map to TRBD1. CDR1 and CDR2 (germline): SNHLY, FYNNEI. The V and J ends lost 4 bases and 5 bases, in that order; junction bases with no gene match: 7. CDR3 length equals 15 residues. CDR3 region: CASSGQGWRTGELFF. The CDR3 DNA is TGTGCCAGCAGTGGACAGGGTTGGAGGACCGGGGAGCTGTTTTTT.

In DNA, the CDR3 is TGTGCCAGTAGACAAATAGCGGGTAGCACAGATACGCAGTATTTT. This gives the protein CASRQIAGSTDTQYF. This chain links TRBV19 with TRBJ2-3, with 7 bases lining up with TRBD2. V was pared by 6 bases and J by 0 bases, with 6 bases of the junction left unmatched. CDR3 length: 15 amino acids. Germline lookup yields CDR1 LNHDA and CDR2 SQIVND (reference sequence).

The chain joins TRBV28 to TRBJ2-3; 8 bases align to TRBD2. The junction had 5 bases not matched to a gene; V was cut back by 2 bases and J by 13 bases. The CDR3 totals 12 residues. The germline CDR1 and CDR2 sequences are MDHEN and SYDVKM. Here the CDR3 DNA reads TGTGCCAGCAGTTTACTTGGGACTAGAAAGTATTTT. Amino acids: CASSLLGTRKYF.

The rearrangement uses TRBV6-6 and TRBJ1-6, with a weak D call TRBD1 (5 bases). Germline loops: CDR1 MNHNY, CDR2 SVGAGI (reference sequence). There are 14 residues in the CDR3. The germline V and J ends were trimmed by 11 bases and 10 bases, with 21 bases remaining between them. The CDR3 here is CASGGVLSESPLHF. CDR3 bases: TGTGCCTCCGGGGGGGTGCTCTCGGAGTCACCCCTCCACTTT.

The J gene is TRBJ1-2, the V gene TRBV19; D remains unclear. This CDR3 region has 14 residues. V gave up 7 bases and J gave up 8 bases, with 20 bases separating them. Germline V lookup: CDR1 LNHDA, CDR2 SQIVND (reference sequence). DNA of the CDR3: TGTGCCAGTAATATCGGTGAAGGAGGTCGCGGCTACACCTTC. It translates to CASNIGEGGRGYTF. Filled out from reference TRBV19 and TRBJ1-2, the complete variable domain reads DGGITQSPKYLFRKEGQNVTLSCEQNLNHDAMYWYRQDPGQGLRLIYYSQIVNDFQKGDIAEGYSVSREKKESFPLTVTSAQKNPTAFYLCASNIGEGGRGYTFGSGTRLTVV.

At least ten counts were recorded for this clone. The gene calls are TRBV7-3 and TRBJ2-7; perhaps TRBD2 as D (5 bases). CDR3 length: 14 residues. The ends were cut back, 2 bases at V and 3 bases at J, with 11 bases in the middle. Germline V CDR1 and CDR2: SGHTA, FQGTGA. CDR3 loop: CASSLAGPGYEQYF. The CDR3 nucleotides read TGTGCCAGCAGCTTAGCGGGTCCTGGCTACGAGCAGTACTTC.

The CDR3, as DNA: TGTGCCTTCCTCAAAACACAAGAGACCCAGTACTTC. It is translated as CAFLKTQETQYF. The chain recombines TRBV30 with TRBJ2-5; D is ambiguous. V was shortened by 7 bases and J by 2 bases, with 11 bases between the two germline ends. Germline lookup yields CDR1 GTSNPN and CDR2 SVGIG (reference sequence). This CDR3 has 12 residues.

This chain uses TRBV7-8 with TRBJ1-6; a weak D match, TRBD1 (6 bases). The length of the CDR3 is 17 residues. The V and J ends lost 5 bases and 8 bases respectively, with 22 bases between them. In germline, CDR1 is SGHVS, CDR2 FQNEAQ. The CDR3 DNA reads as TGTGCCAGCAGCCCTCGGGGGGGCCCCTTTGTGGATTCACCCCTCCACTTT. This translates into CASSPRGGPFVDSPLHF.

The rearrangement links TRBV4-2 to TRBJ2-7; 14 nucleotides match TRBD2. The CDR3 has 16 amino acids. Germline CDR1 reads LGHNA; CDR2 reads YNFKEQ. V shed 3 bases, J shed 3 bases, and the junction held 4 bases outside the gene matches. CDR3 sequence: CASSHQGTSGSYEQYF. The CDR3 DNA reads TGTGCCAGCAGCCATCAAGGGACTAGCGGGAGCTACGAGCAGTACTTC.